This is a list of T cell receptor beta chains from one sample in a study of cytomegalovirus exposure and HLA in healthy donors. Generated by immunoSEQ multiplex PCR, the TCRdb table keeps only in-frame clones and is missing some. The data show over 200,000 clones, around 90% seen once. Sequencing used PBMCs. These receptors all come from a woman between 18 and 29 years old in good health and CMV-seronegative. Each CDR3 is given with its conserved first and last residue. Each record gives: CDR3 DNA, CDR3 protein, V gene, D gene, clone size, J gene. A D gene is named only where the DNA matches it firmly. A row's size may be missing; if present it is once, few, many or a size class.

cdr3_nt: TGTGCCAGCAGCTTAGGCCTAGCGGGGCACACCGGGGAGCTGTTTTTT
cdr3_aa: CASSLGLAGHTGELFF
v_call: TRBV7-2
d_call: TRBD2
clone_size: .
j_call: TRBJ2-2

cdr3_nt: TGTGCCACCGAGGACAGGGCGGAAAACTATGGCTACACCTTC
cdr3_aa: CATEDRAENYGYTF
v_call: TRBV28
d_call: TRBD1
clone_size: once
j_call: TRBJ1-2

cdr3_nt: TGCGCCAGCAGCCGAGACAGGGGGCAGGACACCATATATTTT
cdr3_aa: CASSRDRGQDTIYF
v_call: TRBV5-1
d_call: TRBD1
clone_size: .
j_call: TRBJ1-3

cdr3_nt: TGTGCTAGCAGCTTAGCTCGGAGCCGACCAGGGTTCAGCAATCAGCCCCAGCATTTT
cdr3_aa: CASSLARSRPGFSNQPQHF
v_call: TRBV7-7
d_call: .
clone_size: once
j_call: TRBJ1-5

cdr3_nt: TGCGCCAGCAGCCCCCCCCACGGTCTCGACGAGCAGTACTTC
cdr3_aa: CASSPPHGLDEQYF
v_call: TRBV5-1
d_call: .
clone_size: .
j_call: TRBJ2-7

cdr3_nt: TGTGCCAGCAGGTCGGGACTGGGAAGCACAGATACGCAGTATTTT
cdr3_aa: CASRSGLGSTDTQYF
v_call: TRBV2
d_call: .
clone_size: once
j_call: TRBJ2-3

cdr3_nt: TGTGCCAGCAGTGCAACGGGAGGGAGTGGAGAGACCCAGTACTTC
cdr3_aa: CASSATGGSGETQYF
v_call: TRBV4-2
d_call: TRBD2
clone_size: .
j_call: TRBJ2-5

cdr3_nt: TGTGCCAGCAGCTTAGTCGGGAGGAACACTGAAGCTTTCTTT
cdr3_aa: CASSLVGRNTEAFF
v_call: TRBV11-2
d_call: .
clone_size: .
j_call: TRBJ1-1

cdr3_nt: TGTGCCAGCAGCCCACTAGCGGGAGGGGAAGCCAAAAACATTCAGTACTTC
cdr3_aa: CASSPLAGGEAKNIQYF
v_call: TRBV7-6
d_call: TRBD2
clone_size: .
j_call: TRBJ2-4

cdr3_nt: TGTGCCAGCAGCGAGGGGACAGTTCAAGAGACCCAGTACTTC
cdr3_aa: CASSEGTVQETQYF
v_call: TRBV9
d_call: TRBD1
clone_size: .
j_call: TRBJ2-5

cdr3_nt: TGTGCCAGCAGCGCAACCGGGACTGTCACAGATACGCAGTATTTT
cdr3_aa: CASSATGTVTDTQYF
v_call: TRBV4-2
d_call: .
clone_size: .
j_call: TRBJ2-3

cdr3_nt: TGTGCCAGTAGTATAGTACGGGAAGCTGGAAACACCATATATTTT
cdr3_aa: CASSIVREAGNTIYF
v_call: TRBV19
d_call: .
clone_size: .
j_call: TRBJ1-3

cdr3_nt: TGTGCCAGCAGTGACCTAATGCCCTACGAGCAGTACTTC
cdr3_aa: CASSDLMPYEQYF
v_call: TRBV2
d_call: .
clone_size: .
j_call: TRBJ2-7

cdr3_nt: TGTGCCAGCAGTTTATTTGGAACAGGGGACGAGCAGTACTTC
cdr3_aa: CASSLFGTGDEQYF
v_call: TRBV28
d_call: TRBD1
clone_size: .
j_call: TRBJ2-7

cdr3_nt: TGTGCCAGCAGCGCATCCCCGAGGGAGGGATTGGCGTATGGCTACACCTTC
cdr3_aa: CASSASPREGLAYGYTF
v_call: TRBV11-2
d_call: .
clone_size: few
j_call: TRBJ1-2

cdr3_nt: TGTGCCAGCAGCCCGAACGATAGGGGATACAATGAGCAGTTCTTC
cdr3_aa: CASSPNDRGYNEQFF
v_call: TRBV7-6
d_call: .
clone_size: .
j_call: TRBJ2-1

cdr3_nt: TGTGCCAGCAGCTTAGGCGACAGGGTATGGGAGACCCAGTACTTC
cdr3_aa: CASSLGDRVWETQYF
v_call: TRBV11-2
d_call: TRBD1
clone_size: .
j_call: TRBJ2-5

cdr3_nt: TGTGCCAGCAGGGACGGACTAGCGGGAGACACCGGGGAGCTGTTTTTT
cdr3_aa: CASRDGLAGDTGELFF
v_call: TRBV27
d_call: TRBD2
clone_size: .
j_call: TRBJ2-2

cdr3_nt: TGTGCCAGCAAACAGCGCGGGTCCGAGCAGTACTTC
cdr3_aa: CASKQRGSEQYF
v_call: TRBV6-1
d_call: .
clone_size: .
j_call: TRBJ2-7

cdr3_nt: TGTGCCAGCAGCTGGGGACTAGCGGGATTTGGAGAGACCCAGTACTTC
cdr3_aa: CASSWGLAGFGETQYF
v_call: TRBV11-2
d_call: TRBD2
clone_size: .
j_call: TRBJ2-5

cdr3_nt: TGTGCCAGCAGTTTGCCGGGGGGAGGCTACACCTTC
cdr3_aa: CASSLPGGGYTF
v_call: TRBV28
d_call: .
clone_size: .
j_call: TRBJ1-2

cdr3_nt: TGCGCCAGCAGCCAAGGGATTGCGGGGACAGCCATCTCTGGCTACACCTTC
cdr3_aa: CASSQGIAGTAISGYTF
v_call: TRBV4-1
d_call: TRBD1
clone_size: once
j_call: TRBJ1-2

cdr3_nt: TGCGCCAGCAGCCTGACTGTAAGCGCGAACACCGGGGAGCTGTTTTTT
cdr3_aa: CASSLTVSANTGELFF
v_call: TRBV4-1
d_call: .
clone_size: .
j_call: TRBJ2-2

cdr3_nt: TGTGCCAGCAGCTTAGGTCCAAACATGAACACTGAAGCTTTCTTT
cdr3_aa: CASSLGPNMNTEAFF
v_call: TRBV7-9
d_call: .
clone_size: .
j_call: TRBJ1-1

cdr3_nt: TGTGCCAGTAGTATTGCAGAGGGATTCGAGCAGTACTTC
cdr3_aa: CASSIAEGFEQYF
v_call: TRBV19
d_call: .
clone_size: .
j_call: TRBJ2-7

cdr3_nt: TGTGCCACTCGACAGGGGCCCTTAGGTAATCAGCCCCAGCATTTT
cdr3_aa: CATRQGPLGNQPQHF
v_call: TRBV10-3
d_call: TRBD1
clone_size: .
j_call: TRBJ1-5

cdr3_nt: TGTGCCACCAGCAGATCCCTCGACAGGGTAGAGACCCAGTACTTC
cdr3_aa: CATSRSLDRVETQYF
v_call: TRBV15
d_call: TRBD1
clone_size: .
j_call: TRBJ2-5

cdr3_nt: TGTGCCAGCACCTGGGGGACAGGGGATCCCCCTAACTATGGCTACACCTTC
cdr3_aa: CASTWGTGDPPNYGYTF
v_call: TRBV7-6
d_call: TRBD1
clone_size: .
j_call: TRBJ1-2

cdr3_nt: TGTGCCAGCAGCTCGGGTAGCGGAACGGGGAACGAGCAGTACTTC
cdr3_aa: CASSSGSGTGNEQYF
v_call: TRBV5-4
d_call: .
clone_size: .
j_call: TRBJ2-7

cdr3_nt: TGTGCCAGCAGCTTAGAGAGAAGAGAGTACCAAGAGACCCAGTACTTC
cdr3_aa: CASSLERREYQETQYF
v_call: TRBV7-8
d_call: .
clone_size: .
j_call: TRBJ2-5

cdr3_nt: TGTGCCAGCTCACCTAACAGGGGTGCTGAAGCTTTCTTT
cdr3_aa: CASSPNRGAEAFF
v_call: TRBV18
d_call: TRBD1
clone_size: .
j_call: TRBJ1-1

cdr3_nt: TGTGCCAGCAGCTTGGGAGGGGGCCGAGAGACCCAGTACTTC
cdr3_aa: CASSLGGGRETQYF
v_call: TRBV5-4
d_call: TRBD1
clone_size: once
j_call: TRBJ2-5

cdr3_nt: TGTGCCAGCAGCTCTGAGGGGAGGACCGGGGAGCTGTTTTTT
cdr3_aa: CASSSEGRTGELFF
v_call: TRBV28
d_call: .
clone_size: few
j_call: TRBJ2-2

cdr3_nt: TGTGCCAGCAGCCCCAGGACTAGCGGGAGGGCCCTCAAGCAGTTCTTC
cdr3_aa: CASSPRTSGRALKQFF
v_call: TRBV14
d_call: TRBD2
clone_size: once
j_call: TRBJ2-1

cdr3_nt: TGTGCCAGCAGTTTGAGGGCAGGACAGGGCTTTTATCGCTACACCTTC
cdr3_aa: CASSLRAGQGFYRYTF
v_call: TRBV27
d_call: TRBD1
clone_size: .
j_call: TRBJ1-2

cdr3_nt: TGTGCCAGCAGTGATACCAGGGTTAACACCGGGGAGCTGTTTTTT
cdr3_aa: CASSDTRVNTGELFF
v_call: TRBV6-1
d_call: .
clone_size: .
j_call: TRBJ2-2

cdr3_nt: TGTGCCAGCAGCTTAGAGGCAGGGCCTAATGAAAAACTGTTTTTT
cdr3_aa: CASSLEAGPNEKLFF
v_call: TRBV11-2
d_call: .
clone_size: .
j_call: TRBJ1-4

cdr3_nt: TGTGCCAGCATCCCTGGACTAGCGCGCCTTAATCCCTACGAGCAGTACTTC
cdr3_aa: CASIPGLARLNPYEQYF
v_call: TRBV28
d_call: TRBD2
clone_size: .
j_call: TRBJ2-7

cdr3_nt: TGTGCCAGTCTTAGACAGGGGAGTAGCTGGGAGCTGTTTTTT
cdr3_aa: CASLRQGSSWELFF
v_call: TRBV19
d_call: TRBD1
clone_size: .
j_call: TRBJ2-2

cdr3_nt: TGTGCCAGCAGCTTAGTGGGAGGGCCCAATGAGCAGTTCTTC
cdr3_aa: CASSLVGGPNEQFF
v_call: TRBV5-6
d_call: TRBD2
clone_size: .
j_call: TRBJ2-1

cdr3_nt: TGCGCCAGCAGCTTGGACACCTACGAGCAGTACTTC
cdr3_aa: CASSLDTYEQYF
v_call: TRBV5-1
d_call: .
clone_size: .
j_call: TRBJ2-7

cdr3_nt: TGTGCCAGCATTCAGGGGTATGGCTACACCTTC
cdr3_aa: CASIQGYGYTF
v_call: TRBV28
d_call: .
clone_size: .
j_call: TRBJ1-2

cdr3_nt: TGTGCCAGCAGCTTAGACTTATCTACCGGGGAGCTGTTTTTT
cdr3_aa: CASSLDLSTGELFF
v_call: TRBV7-9
d_call: .
clone_size: .
j_call: TRBJ2-2

cdr3_nt: TGCAGCGTTGAAGAGGGAGCGGGCTCCTACAATGAGCAGTTCTTC
cdr3_aa: CSVEEGAGSYNEQFF
v_call: TRBV29-1
d_call: .
clone_size: .
j_call: TRBJ2-1

cdr3_nt: TGCGCCAGCAGCCAGCGGCAGGGTATGGTAAACATTCAGTACTTC
cdr3_aa: CASSQRQGMVNIQYF
v_call: TRBV4-1
d_call: .
clone_size: .
j_call: TRBJ2-4

cdr3_nt: TGTGCCAGCAGAGGCCCCGGGACTAGCGGGAGTAACTACAATGAGCAGTTCTTC
cdr3_aa: CASRGPGTSGSNYNEQFF
v_call: TRBV27
d_call: TRBD2
clone_size: few
j_call: TRBJ2-1

cdr3_nt: TGTGCCAGCAGCTTAGGGACTAGCGAGGCAAGGGAGCAGTACTTC
cdr3_aa: CASSLGTSEAREQYF
v_call: TRBV7-9
d_call: TRBD2
clone_size: .
j_call: TRBJ2-7

cdr3_nt: TGTGCCAGCAGCTTAGAACCTAGCGGGAGGGCATCAGATACGCAGTATTTT
cdr3_aa: CASSLEPSGRASDTQYF
v_call: TRBV11-2
d_call: TRBD2
clone_size: .
j_call: TRBJ2-3

cdr3_nt: TGTGCCAGCTCACCGGGACAGGGAGGGGTAGGCATTCAGTACTTC
cdr3_aa: CASSPGQGGVGIQYF
v_call: TRBV18
d_call: TRBD1
clone_size: .
j_call: TRBJ2-4

cdr3_nt: TGTGCCAGCAGCTTATCAGGGGGCATCACTGAAGCTTTCTTT
cdr3_aa: CASSLSGGITEAFF
v_call: TRBV7-3
d_call: TRBD1
clone_size: many
j_call: TRBJ1-1